This T cell receptor beta chain was sequenced in a study of cytomegalovirus exposure and HLA in healthy donors. This clone was detected only a few times. The antigen is unknown. Primers included in the PCR were 60 Vbeta and 13 Jbeta primers. Data came from immunoSEQ multiplex PCR; TCRdb stores just in-frame clones and leaves some out. This table has about 150,000 clones, roughly three quarters appearing once. Findings and caveats of the study: In the analysis, some V segments, TRBV6-2 and TRBV6-3 included, were excluded as indistinguishable.

This CDR3 is built from 13 residues. From germline, CDR1 is LNHDA and CDR2 SQIVND (reference sequence). Trimming left V 5 bases short and J 1 base short, with 8 bases between. The sequencing input was PBMCs. The J gene is TRBJ1-1, the V gene TRBV19; TRBD1 might be the D (6 bases). The clonotype was recovered from a man aged 30-40 years in good health and CMV-seropositive. CDR3 coding DNA: TGTGCCAGTAGTGCGACAGGGAACACTGAAGCTTTCTTT. It codes for CASSATGNTEAFF.